The 20 T cell receptor beta chains listed next were all sequenced from one sample in a study of T cell repertoires in aging, cancer and after chemotherapy. TCR beta rearrangements were amplified from peripheral blood genomic DNA. A mixed TRB-A/B primer pool amplified rearranged TRB by multiplex touch-down PCR. TCRdb reprocessed the multiplex PCR reads with MiXCR, giving one entry per CDR3 protein. The data show some 10,000 distinct CDR3 sequences, approximately 38% seen once. Specimen: blood. The receptors were gathered from a human donor in good health.

This chain connects TRBV27 to TRBJ1-2, with D perhaps matching TRBD1 (5 bases). Germline values: CDR1 MNHEY, CDR2 SMNVEV (reference sequence). V lost 0 bases and J 11 bases, leaving 22 bases between the germline ends. This CDR3 spans 16 amino acids. CDR3 region: CASSLSPDGLRDLYTF. The DNA of the CDR3 is TGTGCCAGCAGTTTATCCCCCGATGGACTCAGGGATCTATACACCTTC.

The gene calls are TRBV27 and TRBJ1-2; tentatively, D is TRBD1 (5 bases). In germline, CDR1 is MNHEY, CDR2 SMNVEV (reference sequence). Trimming pared 2 bases from V and 0 bases from J, leaving 16 bases between. This CDR3 region has 17 residues. The CDR3 sequence: CASSLRGGWGANYGYTF. The CDR3 DNA reads as TGTGCCAGCAGTTTACGGGGGGGGTGGGGAGCTAACTATGGCTACACCTTC.

V and J are TRBV5-4 and TRBJ2-2; D is undetermined. This CDR3 spans 12 amino acids. The V and J ends lost 5 bases and 1 base respectively, with 3 bases between them. Germline-derived CDR1 and CDR2 are SGHNT and YYREEE (reference sequence). The CDR3 nucleotides read TGTGCCAGCAGTCAGAACACCGGGGAGCTGTTTTTT. Translated, it gives CASSQNTGELFF.

There are a few counts of this clonotype. This rearrangement joins TRBV6-1 to TRBJ1-4, with no clear D. Germline V gene data show CDR1 as MNHNS and CDR2 as SASEGT. Trimming took off 0 bases at V and 7 bases at J, with 12 bases between the two ends. This CDR3 has 15 amino acids. The CDR3 DNA is TGTGCCAGCAGTGAAGCGCAAGAGGGTAGTGAAAAACTGTTTTTT. Encoded protein: CASSEAQEGSEKLFF.

This rearrangement joins TRBV5-4 to TRBJ2-7; D is possibly TRBD1 or TRBD2 (8 bases each). In germline, CDR1 is SGHNT, CDR2 YYREEE (reference sequence). The CDR3 has 15 amino acids. The ends were cut back, 4 bases at V and 6 bases at J, with 20 bases in the middle. The CDR3 loop reads CASSQQGGLVPEQYF. CDR3 nucleotides: TGTGCCAGCAGCCAACAGGGGGGACTAGTTCCCGAGCAGTACTTC. Based on the CDR3 plus reference TRBV5-4 and TRBJ2-7, the full variable domain is ETGVTQSPTHLIKTRGQQVTLRCSSQSGHNTVSWYQQALGQGPQFIFQYYREEENGRGNFPPRFSGLQFPNYSSELNVNALELDDSALYLCASSQQGGLVPEQYFGPGTRLTVT.

The chain joins TRBV6-4 to TRBJ2-1, with 9 bases that match TRBD1. This CDR3 region has 17 residues. The germline CDR1 and CDR2 sequences are MRHNA and SNTAGT. V shed 0 bases and J 0 bases; nucleotides not matched to a gene: 3. CDR3 DNA sequence: TGTGCCAGCAGTGACTCTAAGACAGGGGGCTCCTACAATGAGCAGTTCTTC. Its translation is CASSDSKTGGSYNEQFF.

For the CDR3, the DNA is TGTGCCAGCAGCTCATGGGGGGGTATTAGGTCCTACGAGCAGTACTTC. It codes for CASSSWGGIRSYEQYF. The gene calls are TRBV5-6 and TRBJ2-7; 7 nucleotides agree with TRBD2. The CDR3 is 16 residues long. Germline V gene data show CDR1 as SGHDT and CDR2 as YYEEEE. With V trimmed by 3 bases and J by 1 base, 10 bases remained unmatched.

The rearrangement joins TRBV27 to TRBJ2-7; D is possibly TRBD1 (5 bases). The germline gives CDR1 MNHEY, CDR2 SMNVEV (reference sequence). The CDR3 consists of 15 residues. V lost 7 bases to trimming and J lost 0 bases, with 16 bases between them. The CDR3 coding sequence is TGTGCCAGCACCGGTCTGGGCAGGGTCTCCTACGAGCAGTACTTC. It specifies CASTGLGRVSYEQYF.

This clonotype turned up a few times. The gene calls are TRBV6-5 and TRBJ1-2; TRBD1 is a possible D gene (5 bases). Germline CDR1 MNHEY, CDR2 SVGAGI. V was cut by 10 bases and J by 7 bases, with 19 bases left in between. The CDR3 consists of 13 residues. This CDR3 is CATGGEGYAGYTF. The CDR3 DNA is TGTGCCACAGGAGGGGAGGGGTATGCTGGCTACACCTTC.

The chain combines TRBV5-4 with TRBJ1-1; a possible D gene is TRBD1 (5 bases). Trimming removed 9 bases from V and 4 bases from J, with 19 bases in between. The CDR3 covers 14 residues. Looked up from germline, CDR1 is SGHNT and CDR2 is YYREEE (reference sequence). The CDR3 DNA sequence: TGTGCCACCAGGCAGGGTAATCGGCTCACTGAAGCTTTCTTT. This encodes CATRQGNRLTEAFF.

The chain has TRBV5-6 and TRBJ1-4; D gene unclear. The CDR3 sequence is 14 residues long. V was shortened by 2 bases and J by 8 bases, with 13 bases between the two germline ends. Germline lookup yields CDR1 SGHDT and CDR2 YYEEEE. The CDR3: CASSFRAAGEKLFF. In DNA, the CDR3 is TGTGCCAGCAGCTTTCGTGCTGCGGGGGAAAAACTGTTTTTT. The whole variable domain, remainder taken from reference TRBV5-6 and TRBJ1-4, is DAGVTQSPTHLIKTRGQQVTLRCSPKSGHDTVSWYQQALGQGPQFIFQYYEEEERQRGNFPDRFSGHQFPNYSSELNVNALLLGDSALYLCASSFRAAGEKLFFGSGTQLSVL.

A few counts support this clonotype. The chain joins TRBV25-1 to TRBJ2-6; D not resolved. The CDR3 sequence is 14 residues long. Germline CDR1 reads MGHDK; CDR2 reads SYGVNS. The V and J ends lost 8 bases and 4 bases respectively, with 12 bases between them. DNA for the CDR3: TGTGCCAGCGGGCCCTCCCCGGGGGCCAACGTCCTGACTTTC. As protein: CASGPSPGANVLTF.

The rearrangement joins TRBV18 to TRBJ2-3; no reliable D call. CDR1 and CDR2 from the germline V gene are KGHSH and LQKENI. Deletions cut 6 bases from V and 2 bases from J, with 12 bases between. The CDR3 spans 14 residues. The CDR3 DNA sequence: TGTGCCAGCTCCTCCTTACGGAACACAGATACGCAGTATTTT. It encodes CASSSLRNTDTQYF.

The table lists this clonotype with a few counts. The V and J genes are TRBV6-2 or TRBV6-3 and TRBJ2-1, with D unresolved. V was clipped by 6 bases and J by 4 bases, with 10 bases between them. The CDR3 is 13 amino acids. CDR1 MNHEY and CDR2 SVGEGT come from the germline V gene. CDR3 in DNA: TGTGCCAGCAGCCAGCTTCGGTACAATGAGCAGTTCTTC. Translation gives CASSQLRYNEQFF.

V is TRBV6-6 and J is TRBJ1-3; D possibly corresponds to TRBD1 (5 bases). The V gene lost 9 bases and the J gene lost 4 bases, with 10 bases spanning the gap. Germline V gene sequence: CDR1 MNHNY, CDR2 SVGAGI (reference sequence). This CDR3 is built from 12 residues. CDR3 nucleotides: TGTGCCAGTCGGGACGGAGGAAACACCATATATTTT. Residues: CASRDGGNTIYF.

The chain couples TRBV12-3 or TRBV12-4 to TRBJ2-3; TRBD2 aligns across 7 bases. V shed 4 bases and J 0 bases; nucleotides not matched to a gene: 4. This CDR3 is 15 amino acids long. CDR3 sequence: CASSSREASTDTQYF. The CDR3 nucleotides read TGTGCCAGCAGTTCTCGGGAGGCGAGCACAGATACGCAGTATTTT.

The chain couples TRBV27 to TRBJ2-1; 12 bases are shared with TRBD1. The CDR3 totals 13 residues. Germline assignment: CDR1 MNHEY and CDR2 SMNVEV (reference sequence). J was trimmed by 6 bases and V by 10 bases; bases with no gene match: 4. CDR3 in DNA: TGTGCCACCGGGACAGGGGGCCTCAATGAGCAGTTCTTC. Protein sequence: CATGTGGLNEQFF.

For this clonotype: Since a much larger clone is just one base distant, this may be a read error. This chain connects TRBV13 to TRBJ2-5; 8 bases map to TRBD2. The CDR3 extends over 15 amino acids. From germline, CDR1 is PRHDT and CDR2 FYEKMQ (reference sequence). The CDR3 here is CASSHLTSDQGTQYF. The CDR3 bases are TGTGCCAGCAGCCATTTGACTAGCGACCAAGGGACCCAGTACTTC.

This clonotype was seen more than once but under ten times. The chain uses TRBV12-3 or TRBV12-4 and TRBJ2-1; D is ambiguous. The V end lost 2 bases, the J end lost 10 bases, and 6 bases lay between the germline ends. CDR3 size: 11 residues. The CDR3 DNA sequence: TGTGCCAGCAGTTTAATGGAGGAGCAGTTCTTC. Its protein is CASSLMEEQFF.

The genes are TRBV19 and TRBJ2-4; the D gene is possibly TRBD1 (6 bases). This CDR3 is 15 amino acids long. Germline CDR1 is LNHDA and CDR2 is SQIVND (reference sequence). V lost 4 bases, J lost 0 bases, and 10 bases lay in between. CDR3 bases: TGTGCCAGTAGTACGACAGGTTTAGCCAAAAACATTCAGTACTTC. It is translated as CASSTTGLAKNIQYF.